This TCR beta chain was sequenced for a study of T-cell reconstitution after alpha-beta-depleted transplantation in children. This clonotype was counted many times. What it binds is unknown. Germline V lookup: CDR1 SGHTA, CDR2 FQGTGA. This CDR3 comprises 14 residues. V was cut by 5 bases and J by 3 bases, with 13 bases left in between. As it was prepared, the TCRbeta library received unique molecular identifiers. In TCRdb, the PCR reads were re-called with MiXCR into one record per CDR3 protein. Of a few hundred thousand distinct CDR3 sequences detected, around 20% appear once; the ten largest clones hold about 10%. Study-level results: It was surviving recipient T cells and thymic progenitors that gave some patients high TCRbeta diversity at day 60. Expanded graft clones numbering several hundred reportedly gave rise to alpha-beta T cells about two months after transplant.

The TCR was taken from a male patient between 10 and 17 years old who had a stem cell transplant for acute lymphoblastic leukemia, so the T cells may come from the graft donor. This specimen consisted of PBMCs, mostly from graft donor cells, obtained 180 days after TCRalphabeta/CD19-depleted stem cell transplant. The V and J genes are TRBV7-3 and TRBJ2-5; D possibly corresponds to TRBD2 (5 bases). CDR3 sequence (DNA): TGTGCCAGCAGCCTAGATCCCGGGGAAGAGACCCAGTACTTC. It translates to CASSLDPGEETQYF.